The clone carrying this T cell receptor (beta chain) was seen just once. The CDR3 totals 15 residues. V was pared by 2 bases and J by 3 bases, with 11 bases between. Germline CDR1 reads MNHEY; CDR2 reads SVGAGI. Here immunoSEQ multiplex PCR was the method, and the copy in TCRdb shows in-frame clones only, minus some. The sample lists approximately 75,000 clones; 84% were seen once. These data belong to a study of blood T cell repertoires in COVID-19. Study information: Spain, Italy and the United States supplied samples that represented acute and convalescent COVID-19.

The TCR originated in a woman aged 50 to 60 with acute or convalescent COVID-19. The chain carries TRBV6-5 and TRBJ1-3; the D gene is possibly TRBD1 (5 bases). The sample consisted of peripheral blood. The CDR3 bases are TGTGCCAGCAGTTACGCGTCCGGGGGTGGAAACACCATATATTTT. It translates to CASSYASGGGNTIYF.